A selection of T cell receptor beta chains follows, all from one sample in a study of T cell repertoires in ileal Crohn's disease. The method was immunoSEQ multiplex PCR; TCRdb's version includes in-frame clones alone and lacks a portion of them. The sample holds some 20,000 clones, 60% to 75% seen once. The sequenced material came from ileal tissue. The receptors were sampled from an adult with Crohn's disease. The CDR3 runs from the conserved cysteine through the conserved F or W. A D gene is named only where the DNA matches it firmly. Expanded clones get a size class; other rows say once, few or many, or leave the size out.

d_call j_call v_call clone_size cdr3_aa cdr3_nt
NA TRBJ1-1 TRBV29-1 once CSVAPGGMNTEAFF TGCAGCGTAGCCCCGGGGGGGATGAACACTGAAGCTTTCTTT
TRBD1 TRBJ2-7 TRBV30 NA CAWSARWGTGKLGTTAYEQYF TGTGCCTGGAGTGCCCGGTGGGGGACAGGGAAACTCGGGACTACCGCCTACGAGCAGTACTTC
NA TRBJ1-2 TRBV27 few CATAPQGRNYGYTF TGTGCCACTGCTCCTCAGGGCCGTAACTATGGCTACACCTTC
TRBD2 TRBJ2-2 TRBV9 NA CASSVASGVLTGELFF TGTGCCAGCAGCGTAGCCAGCGGGGTTTTAACCGGGGAGCTGTTTTTT
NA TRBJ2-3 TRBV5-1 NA CASSSDSSTQRIRTDTQYF TGCGCCAGCAGCTCGGACTCTTCTACTCAACGGATACGCACAGATACGCAGTATTTT
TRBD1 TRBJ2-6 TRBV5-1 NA CASSPGQGFAGANVLTF TGCGCCAGCAGCCCAGGACAGGGGTTCGCTGGGGCCAACGTCCTGACTTTC
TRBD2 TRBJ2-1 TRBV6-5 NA CASSYNGLDTYNEQFF TGTGCCAGCAGTTACAATGGACTAGATACCTACAATGAGCAGTTCTTC
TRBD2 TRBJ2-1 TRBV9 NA CASSVLAGGPLDEQFF TGTGCCAGCAGTGTCCTAGCGGGGGGGCCCTTGGATGAGCAGTTCTTC
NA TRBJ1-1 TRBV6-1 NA CASSPIGVNTEAFF TGTGCCAGCAGTCCAATAGGGGTGAACACTGAAGCTTTCTTT
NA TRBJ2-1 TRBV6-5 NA CASSYSTRANEQFF TGTGCCAGCAGTTACTCGACTAGAGCCAATGAGCAGTTCTTC
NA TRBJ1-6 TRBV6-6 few CASSQGGQNSPLHF TGTGCCAGCAGCCAGGGTGGACAGAATTCACCCCTCCACTTT